These T cell receptor beta chains were read from a single sample in a study of shared clonotypes between healthy human individuals. The method was immunoSEQ multiplex PCR; TCRdb's version includes in-frame clones alone and lacks a portion of them. This sample has fewer than 2.5 million clones, with approximately 93% found just once. Sequenced material: naive CD4+ T cells from PBMCs. These receptors all stem from a man aged 18 to 29 in good health. Some clones in this sample may be carry-over from other donors' samples. The CDR3 runs from the conserved cysteine through the conserved F or W.

J | V | CDR3
TRBJ1-3 | TRBV6-6 | CASSHTLWTRGNTIYF
TRBJ1-2 | TRBV5-6 | CASSLGSRGGYGYTF
TRBJ1-1 | TRBV20-1 | CSARAWTEAFF
TRBJ1-1 | TRBV30 | CAWSGIGTEAFF
TRBJ2-1 | TRBV13 | CASRRRGGRGNEQFF
TRBJ1-1 | TRBV6-5 | CASSYSGQEIEAFF
TRBJ2-5 | TRBV5-1 | CASSSGPSGTQYF
TRBJ2-7 | TRBV28 | CASTQGLAGVEQYF
TRBJ2-7 | TRBV5-6 | CASRWDRSVYYEQYF
TRBJ2-1 | TRBV28 | CASRSGLAGGNEQFF
TRBJ1-1 | TRBV10-1 | CASSEGRTNTEAFF
TRBJ2-3 | TRBV7-6 | CASSLYLAGVYTDTQYF
TRBJ2-1 | TRBV6-5 | CASKSGASGRNEQFF
TRBJ1-1 | TRBV19 | CASSRPLGVHSEAFF
TRBJ1-3 | TRBV15 | CATSRDRQAGNTIYF
TRBJ2-7 | TRBV7-2 | CASSIFGRSSYEQYF
TRBJ2-1 | TRBV19 | CASSIRSYNEQFF
TRBJ1-2 | TRBV6-5 | CASSYLPGDRGYGYTF
TRBJ2-1 | TRBV5-1 | CASSSLLGDEQFF
TRBJ1-5 | TRBV6-4 | CASSLTGGSQPQHF
TRBJ2-7 | TRBV5-1 | CASSLQGGASYEQYF
TRBJ2-1 | TRBV7-8 | CASSSSGRYYNEQFF
TRBJ1-5 | TRBV27 | CASSFKNQPQHF
TRBJ1-2 | TRBV27 | CASSGKNGYTF
TRBJ2-1 | TRBV4-1 | CASSPLTRNEQFF
TRBJ2-1 | TRBV27 | CASSQRVYNEQFF
TRBJ2-7 | TRBV28 | CASSLSFGGEAYEQYF